Listed below are T cell receptor beta chains from one sample, sequenced in a study of T cell responses to AZD1222 COVID-19 vaccine. The assay was immunoSEQ multiplex PCR, and TCRdb's table has in-frame clones only and misses some. The sample yields 100,000 to 150,000 clones, around 86% seen once. The sequences come from peripheral blood, collected on day 0 of AZD1222 vaccination. Source of these receptors: an adult in good health. Both conserved end residues are part of each CDR3. D genes are given only for firm matches. Rows give clone size only sometimes, using once, few, many, or a class for an expanded clone.

V gene	clone size	D gene	J gene	CDR3 DNA	CDR3 protein
TRBV9	once	TRBD1	TRBJ2-7	TGTGCCAGCAGCGTAGGGACAGGGAAATCCTACGAGCAGTACTTC	CASSVGTGKSYEQYF
TRBV6-2/TRBV6-3	once	-	TRBJ2-5	TGTGCCAGCAGTTCCCGGGAGACCAGAAAGACCCAGTACTTC	CASSSRETRKTQYF
TRBV3-1/TRBV3-2	-	-	TRBJ1-1	TGTGCCAGCAGCCCAAGGGAGGCCACTGAAGCTTTCTTT	CASSPREATEAFF
TRBV28	-	TRBD2	TRBJ2-1	TGTGCCAGCGCAAACACGGGACTATCCTACAATGAGCAGTTCTTC	CASANTGLSYNEQFF
TRBV3-1/TRBV3-2	-	TRBD2	TRBJ2-5	TGTGCCAGCAGCCAAGGGCGCCTAGCGGGGGGTGGGACCCAGTACTTC	CASSQGRLAGGGTQYF
TRBV29-1	-	-	TRBJ1-4	TGCAGCGTGACGGAGAGAACTAATGAAAAACTGTTTTTT	CSVTERTNEKLFF
TRBV5-1	-	TRBD1	TRBJ1-3	TGCGCCAGCAGCTCAGGACAGGCTGGAAACACCATATATTTT	CASSSGQAGNTIYF
TRBV6-5	once	-	TRBJ1-1	TGTGCCAGCAGTCCGACAGGTCAGGACACTGAAGCTTTCTTT	CASSPTGQDTEAFF
TRBV29-1	-	-	TRBJ1-2	TGCAGCGTTGGGGGGTTAAGGTATGGCTACACCTTC	CSVGGLRYGYTF
TRBV5-4	-	TRBD1	TRBJ1-1	TGTGCCAGCAGCTCCCGCCGGACAGGGCGGAACACTGAAGCTTTCTTT	CASSSRRTGRNTEAFF
TRBV7-2	-	TRBD1	TRBJ1-1	TGTGCCAGCAGCTTGGGACAGGGACGGAAAGCTTTCTTT	CASSLGQGRKAFF
TRBV9	-	TRBD1	TRBJ2-1	TGTGCCAGCAGCGTAATAGGGGGCCCCTCCTACAATGAGCAGTTCTTC	CASSVIGGPSYNEQFF
TRBV10-3	-	-	TRBJ1-5	TGTGCCATCAGTGAGTTCGGGGAGTCCCAGCATTTT	CAISEFGESQHF
TRBV7-9	-	-	TRBJ2-6	TGTGCCAGCAGCTTAGAACTCCCCCTTGGGGCCAACGTCCTGACTTTC	CASSLELPLGANVLTF
TRBV7-9	-	-	TRBJ1-1	TGTGCCAGCAGCCCGGCGGGGGGCATCACTGAAGCTTTCTTT	CASSPAGGITEAFF
TRBV7-9	-	TRBD2	TRBJ2-3	TGTGCCAGCAGCGCAAGGCTAGCGGGTTCAGATACGCAGTATTTT	CASSARLAGSDTQYF
TRBV5-1	few	-	TRBJ2-1	TGCGCCAGCAGCTTCGCACCTCGAGCTGGGGCTCAAAATGAGCAGTTCTTC	CASSFAPRAGAQNEQFF
TRBV2	-	-	TRBJ1-2	TGTGCCAGCAGTGTGACAGTTGGCTACACCTTC	CASSVTVGYTF
TRBV9	-	-	TRBJ1-3	TGTGCCAGCAGCAGCCCGTACGGAAACACCATATATTTT	CASSSPYGNTIYF
TRBV30	-	-	TRBJ1-6	TGTGCCTGGAGTGGCGGATGGGATAATTCACCCCTCCACTTT	CAWSGGWDNSPLHF